This TCR beta chain is from a study of T cell clonotyping in hematopoietic cell transplantation. Overall study findings and caveats: Few recipient clonotypes overlapped donors; over 95% were de novo at given depth. Pathologically expanded recipient clonotypes increased progressively from day 30 to day 180 as diversity fell.

This CDR3 comprises 13 residues. Germline CDR1 MNHEY, CDR2 SVGAGI. Trimming cost V 6 bases and J 2 bases, with 10 bases left between them. In regard to this clone: Its antigen remains unknown.

Here immunoSEQ multiplex PCR was the method, and the copy in TCRdb shows in-frame clones only, minus some. Found here are 7,000 to 8,500 clones, roughly 96% of them singletons; the top ten hold less than 0.6%. The chain joins TRBV6-5 to TRBJ1-2, with a possible D match to TRBD1 (6 bases). The source is a male patient between 35 and 55 years old who had an allogeneic stem cell transplant from a related donor, so the T cells may come from the graft donor. Some clones in this sample may be carry-over from other donors' samples. The source was PBMCs, collected 30 days after allogeneic stem cell transplant. CDR3 bases: TGTGCCAGCAGACAGCAGGGGAACTATGGCTACACCTTC. Translated, it gives CASRQQGNYGYTF.